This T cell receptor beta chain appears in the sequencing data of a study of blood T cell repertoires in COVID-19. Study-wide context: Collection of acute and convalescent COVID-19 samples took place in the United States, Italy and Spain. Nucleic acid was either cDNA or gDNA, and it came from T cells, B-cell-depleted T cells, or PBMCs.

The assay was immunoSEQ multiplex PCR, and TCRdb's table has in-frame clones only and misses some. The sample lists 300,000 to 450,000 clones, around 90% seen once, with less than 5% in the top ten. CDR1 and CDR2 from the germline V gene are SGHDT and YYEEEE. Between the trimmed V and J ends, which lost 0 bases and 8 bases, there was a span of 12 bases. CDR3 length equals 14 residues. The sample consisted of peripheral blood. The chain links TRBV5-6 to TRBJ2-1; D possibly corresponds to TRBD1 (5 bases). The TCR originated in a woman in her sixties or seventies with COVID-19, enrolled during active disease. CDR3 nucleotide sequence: TGTGCCAGCAGCTTGGGGGGCCGGCTCTATGAGCAGTTCTTC. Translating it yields CASSLGGRLYEQFF. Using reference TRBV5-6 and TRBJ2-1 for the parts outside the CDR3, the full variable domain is DAGVTQSPTHLIKTRGQQVTLRCSPKSGHDTVSWYQQALGQGPQFIFQYYEEEERQRGNFPDRFSGHQFPNYSSELNVNALLLGDSALYLCASSLGGRLYEQFFGPGTRLTVL.